The clone carrying this T cell receptor beta chain appeared a few times. The antigen remains undetermined. This sample is part of a study of T cell repertoires and HLA-DP antigens. Findings and limits, study-wide: Against one allele, clones undetected before culture averaged approximately 36%; against the other, 50.6%.

CDR1 and CDR2 (germline): MNHEY, SMNVEV (reference sequence). V was shortened by 6 bases and J by 7 bases, with 19 bases between the two germline ends. This CDR3 region has 16 residues. The repertoire was sequenced with immunoSEQ multiplex PCR; TCRdb's copy has only in-frame clones and lacks some. The sample lists about 89,000 clones; approximately 89% were seen once. The TCR comes from a middle-aged man in good health and CMV-seronegative. This chain connects TRBV27 to TRBJ1-6, with D possibly matching TRBD1 (6 bases). Sequencing input: CD4+ T cells from PBMCs. CDR3 sequence: CASRPTLQGTNSPLHF. As DNA, the CDR3 is TGTGCCAGCAGGCCCACCCTACAGGGAACCAATTCACCCCTCCACTTT.